The T cell receptor beta chain described here comes from a study of blood T cell repertoires in COVID-19. The CDR3 consists of 14 residues. CDR1 is MNHNS, CDR2 SASEGT, per germline. With 3 bases clipped from V and 6 bases from J, the junction kept 6 bases outside the gene matches. The table came from immunoSEQ multiplex PCR; TCRdb's copy has only in-frame clones and leaves some out. The profile shows 150,000 to 200,000 clones, 86% of them singletons. V is TRBV6-1 and J is TRBJ2-7; 9 bases fit TRBD1. Source material: peripheral blood. The clonotype originates from a man aged 45-60 years with active or convalescent COVID-19. The CDR3, as DNA: TGTGCCAGCAGTGACCGGGACAGGGTGAGCGAGCAGTACTTC. The encoded protein is CASSDRDRVSEQYF.